The rows below give T cell receptor beta chains drawn from one sample of a study of T cell responses to AZD1222 COVID-19 vaccine. Here immunoSEQ multiplex PCR was the method, and the copy in TCRdb shows in-frame clones only, minus some. The sample shows just under 150,000 clones, roughly 90% of them seen only once. Here the sequenced sample was peripheral blood, taken 28 days after the second dose of the MenACWY control vaccine. These receptors were obtained from an adult who received the MenACWY meningococcal vaccine as a control. CDR3s include the opening cysteine and the closing phenylalanine or tryptophan. The D gene is left open where the match is weak. Not every row has a clone size; where given, it reads once, few, many or a size class.

j_call clone_size d_call v_call cdr3_aa cdr3_nt
TRBJ1-2 NA TRBD1 TRBV11-3 CASSSLQGAGGYTF TGTGCCAGCAGCTCCCTACAGGGGGCTGGTGGCTACACCTTC
TRBJ2-6 NA NA TRBV19 CASSPLGSSGANVLTF TGTGCCAGTAGTCCACTAGGGAGCTCTGGGGCCAACGTCCTGACTTTC
TRBJ2-5 NA NA TRBV6-5 CASSYTGTARETQYF TGTGCCAGCAGTTACACAGGGACGGCCAGGGAGACCCAGTACTTC
TRBJ1-2 NA NA TRBV7-2 CASSLDSSGGYGYTF TGTGCCAGCAGCTTAGATAGCTCAGGAGGCTATGGCTACACCTTC
TRBJ1-3 NA TRBD1 TRBV15 CATSPGGENTIYF TGTGCCACCAGCCCAGGGGGCGAAAACACCATATATTTT
TRBJ1-5 NA NA TRBV9 CASSVDSGSHQPQHF TGTGCCAGCAGCGTAGATAGCGGGAGTCATCAGCCCCAGCATTTT
TRBJ1-1 NA NA TRBV7-9 CASSLVGSNTEAFF TGTGCCAGCAGCTTAGTCGGGAGTAACACTGAAGCTTTCTTT
TRBJ2-7 NA NA TRBV5-1 CASSLYPGTNEQYF TGCGCCAGCAGCTTGTACCCAGGAACCAACGAGCAGTACTTC
TRBJ2-7 few NA TRBV12-1 CASSLAGSYEQYF TGTGCCAGCAGCTTAGCGGGCTCCTACGAGCAGTACTTC
TRBJ2-7 NA TRBD2 TRBV13 CASSLTSGTYEQYF TGTGCCAGCAGCTTGACTAGCGGAACCTACGAGCAGTACTTC
TRBJ1-2 NA TRBD1 TRBV5-1 CASSVWGTDINYGYTF TGCGCCAGCAGCGTATGGGGGACAGATATTAACTATGGCTACACCTTC
TRBJ2-2 NA NA TRBV5-8 CASSFGRHTGELFF TGTGCCAGCAGCTTCGGCAGGCACACCGGGGAGCTGTTTTTT
TRBJ2-1 NA TRBD2 TRBV5-6 CASSHSGTNEQFF TGTGCCAGCAGCCACAGCGGGACTAATGAGCAGTTCTTC
TRBJ2-7 NA NA TRBV6-5 CASSYSDSEQYF TGTGCCAGCAGTTACTCGGACAGCGAGCAGTACTTC
TRBJ1-1 NA NA TRBV6-5 CASRTWEAEAFF TGTGCCAGCAGGACCTGGGAAGCTGAAGCTTTCTTT
TRBJ1-1 NA TRBD1 TRBV7-8 CASSGMTGGMNTEAFF TGTGCCAGCAGCGGCATGACAGGGGGCATGAACACTGAAGCTTTCTTT
TRBJ2-1 once TRBD1 TRBV6-5 CATRQGASYNEQFF TGTGCCACGAGACAGGGGGCGTCCTACAATGAGCAGTTCTTC
TRBJ1-5 NA NA TRBV11-2 CASSLVGGGNQPQHF TGTGCCAGCAGCTTAGTTGGGGGAGGCAATCAGCCCCAGCATTTT
TRBJ1-2 NA NA TRBV21-1 CASSEPSRANYGYTF TGTGCCAGCAGCGAACCATCCAGGGCTAACTATGGCTACACCTTC
TRBJ1-5 once NA TRBV19 CASSIAGRLNQPQHF TGTGCCAGTAGTATAGCTGGTCGGCTCAATCAGCCCCAGCATTTT
TRBJ1-6 once NA TRBV9 CASRGDQGRSPLHF TGTGCCAGCAGGGGGGACCAGGGACGTTCACCCCTCCACTTT
TRBJ1-2 once NA TRBV20-1 CSASTIVVGGAVDYGYTF TGCAGTGCTAGTACCATAGTAGTGGGGGGCGCGGTTGACTATGGCTACACCTTC
TRBJ1-2 NA NA TRBV7-9 CASSREHTNYGYTF TGTGCCAGCAGCCGGGAACATACTAACTATGGCTACACCTTC
TRBJ1-1 NA NA TRBV6-5 CASTSGWTEAFF TGTGCCAGCACCTCGGGGTGGACTGAAGCTTTCTTT
TRBJ2-3 NA TRBD2 TRBV3-1/TRBV3-2 CASSLGRLAGGDTQYF TGTGCCAGCAGCCTGGGGAGACTAGCGGGAGGGGATACGCAGTATTTT
TRBJ2-5 NA TRBD2 TRBV19 CASSSSGTRAAQYF TGTGCCAGTAGTTCCTCCGGGACTAGGGCAGCCCAGTACTTC
TRBJ2-3 NA NA TRBV20-1 CSAVGDTQYF TGCAGTGCCGTGGGAGATACGCAGTATTTT
TRBJ1-5 NA NA TRBV6-5 CASSRGLNQPQHF TGTGCCAGCAGCCGGGGGCTAAATCAGCCCCAGCATTTT
TRBJ1-2 NA NA TRBV23-1 CASSQSLPLLGLGYTF TGCGCCAGCAGTCAATCGCTCCCTCTCTTGGGGCTCGGCTACACCTTC